The T cell receptor beta chain under discussion was sequenced for a study of cytomegalovirus exposure and HLA in healthy donors. Broader study findings: What TCR beta sequences reportedly achieved was accurate prediction of HLA-A and HLA-B alleles in most subjects.

In regard to this clone: What it binds is unknown.

Germline CDR1 is MNHEY and CDR2 is SMNVEV (reference sequence). The CDR3 runs to 13 residues. V dropped 7 bases and J dropped 3 bases, with 11 bases sitting between them. At collection, donors were nominally healthy, but unrecorded immune exposures were probable. PCR employed 60 Vbeta and 13 Jbeta primers. Generated by immunoSEQ multiplex PCR, the TCRdb table keeps only in-frame clones and is missing some. The data contain approximately 120,000 clones, around 76% of them singletons. The TCR originated in a woman aged 60-75 years in good health and CMV-seropositive. The chain uses TRBV27 and TRBJ2-3; maybe TRBD1 (6 bases). Input material: PBMCs. CDR3 bases: TGTGCCAGCACGGACAGTGGGACAGATACGCAGTATTTT. It yields the protein CASTDSGTDTQYF.